This T cell receptor beta chain was observed in a study of cytomegalovirus exposure and HLA in healthy donors (TCRdb year 2017). As for the study more broadly: According to an earlier analysis of a few hundred of the donors, roughly 180 million T cells yielded 117 million unique TCR beta sequences and approximately 280 Gb of sequence data. Roughly 290 gigabases of sequencing data and roughly 81 million unique TCR sequences made up an early release that covered approximately 620 HLA-typed donors. Of the roughly 400 genotyped donors, about 84% fell in the genetic ancestry cluster associated with self-reported Caucasian donors. The aim of the study was to test whether cataloging public T cell receptors could identify signatures of past pathogen exposure. The study used immunosequencing to profile the T cell repertoires of 670 or so subjects and linked those repertoires to cytomegalovirus serostatus. In addition to the first cohort of 666 subjects, a separate validation cohort of approximately 130 different subjects was used. The study combined high-throughput TCR immunosequencing, statistical association of individual TCRs with disease status, and machine learning to predict cytomegalovirus infection status. In a later analysis, previously published TCR beta repertoires from 500 to 750 donors were re-analyzed and high-resolution HLA genotyping was added so that TCR occurrence patterns could be studied. In the later analysis, no new phenotypic data were used to find candidate immune exposures; instead, reliance was placed on TCR beta sequences and their occurrence across donors. In an earlier analysis of about 590 of the donors, high-throughput TCR beta sequencing was used to judge whether each TCR beta V gene segment behaved as functional or pseudogenic. Donor age, sex, ethnicity and CMV serostatus were compiled alongside the repertoire data. A later genetic analysis took genome-wide SNP genotypes for 398 of the 666 donors and used that subset as a discovery cohort. Every repertoire in the discovery cohort had been generated on one and the same sequencing platform. Class I and class II HLA loci were covered by the typing at four-digit resolution. Typing coverage varied by locus: about 620-630 donors for A, B, C, DRB1 and DQB1; about 520 for DQA1; more than 600 for DPA1; approximately 490 for DPB1. Because of strong linkage in the cohort, roughly five DR-DQ haplotypes were treated as single units for association and clustering. Among some 410 genotyped donors of the cohort, an average of around 220,000 unique TCR beta nucleotide sequences was sequenced per donor, of which roughly 17% were non-productive.

The library was generated by the immunoSEQ multiplex PCR assay. A mixture of 60 forward primers for TCR Vbeta segments and 13 reverse primers for TCR Jbeta segments was used in the multiplex PCR. The CDR3 region of rearranged TCR beta genes was amplified from genomic DNA by a multiplex PCR assay. The Illumina HiSeq System was used to sequence the amplified TCR beta libraries as 87-base-pair reads. Per the authors' processing: In a later analysis, tens of millions of unique TCR beta chains were counted across the roughly 610 repertoires, and around 10 million of these chains were shared by at least two donors. To remove PCR and sequencing errors, raw reads were error-corrected and collapsed into unique sequences using a nearest-neighbor algorithm that merged closely related sequences. To assign V, D and J gene segments, CDR3 sequences were aligned to IMGT reference sequences. For a sequence to be retained, a match of at least six nucleotides to both a V gene segment and a J gene segment was required. A rearrangement counted as productive if the CDR3 had no stop codons and remained in frame with V and J, and every other rearrangement counted as non-productive. Following IMGT convention, CDR3 was defined as the stretch from the second conserved V-encoded cysteine up to the conserved J-encoded phenylalanine. Sequences without an unambiguous match to a single V gene segment were excluded from the earlier analysis of about 630 of the donors. An earlier analysis of 587 of the donors classified V segments as functional when productive rearrangements were above 56.7% and as segregating when the standard deviation between donors was above 5%. A statistical classification framework was built for diagnosing cytomegalovirus status from the catalog of TCR beta chain sequences. In a later analysis, V and J genes were assigned by comparing TCR nucleotide sequences against IMGT/GENE-DB human TR gene sequences. The TCRdist pipeline was used in a later analysis to assign CDR3 sequences and most-parsimonious VDJ recombination scenarios. In a later analysis, each TCR beta chain was defined by its CDR3 amino acid sequence together with its V-gene family, and reads without a unique V-gene family were excluded. To address suspected cross-contamination and a sequencing artifact, a later analysis removed under 600 highly shared, low-generation-probability nucleotide sequences. A later analysis calculated a clonal expansion index for each public chain from normalized within-repertoire ranks of inferred template counts. In a later analysis, generation probabilities were computed using a VDJ recombination model fitted to out-of-frame rearrangements, and the results were checked against IGoR. In a later analysis, hypergeometric tests were used to score TCR-TCR, TCR-HLA and TCR-CMV co-occurrence, with a repertoire-size bias correction applied to TCR pairs. False discovery rates were estimated in a later analysis by permuting HLA or CMV assignments 20 times. In a later analysis, co-occurring TCRs were grouped with DBSCAN, and TCRdist sequence similarity was added when clustering was performed within HLA-allele-positive subsets. For co-occurrence clustering, repertoires with fewer than 30,000 or more than 120,000 public chains were excluded, along with roughly 5 repertoires with anomalous nucleotide sharing. Drawn from immuneACCESS, this table holds only the in-frame rearrangements with V and J called that TCRdb kept. Clones are partly lost; checked studies trace under half to an unresolved V gene and leave the rest unexplained. D and trimming were read from the DNA, whereas the V and J calls and clone size are those reported in that table. In this sample's table one finds about 140,000 clones. The biggest ten clones account for about 0.96% of the sample.

Beyond this particular receptor, the publication reports: The sequencing pipeline was judged likely to have produced a cluster of highly shared sequence variants as a technical artifact. Cytomegalovirus status was reported to be diagnosed by the classifier with high specificity and sensitivity in both the original and validation cohorts. The study listed 150 to 200 TCR beta chains as associated with cytomegalovirus. Most TCR sequences were observed very rarely across donors, whereas some public TCRs were present in many individuals. Specific HLA alleles were associated with about 17,000 TCR beta sequences at a false discovery rate of 0.05 in a later analysis. A later genetic analysis reported fewer N-insertions in productive TCRs among donors in an Asian-associated ancestry cluster than the roughly 700-donor mean. In an earlier analysis of around 500 of the donors, most TCR beta V segments appeared in productive rearrangements about 87% or about 30% of the time, broadly matching IMGT annotations. In vitro tests confirmed that a few of the cytomegalovirus-associated TCR beta chains recognize cytomegalovirus antigens. In a later analysis, several top co-occurrence clusters were reported to appear linked to parvovirus B19, influenza, CMV and Epstein-Barr virus. The 87-base-pair reads could not distinguish some IMGT-functional V segments, including TRBV6-2 and TRBV6-3, so those segments were excluded. In a later analysis, HLA-associated TCR beta chains showed more clonal expansion and lower generation probabilities than non-associated chains that were equally common. Correlated functional status among segregating V segments might be attributable to linkage disequilibrium, but an unknown experimental factor could not be ruled out. This cohort had only TCR beta chains sequenced, and the lack of alpha or paired-chain data limited which features could be detected. In a later analysis, the rate of TCR association differed among HLA loci, with DRB1 alleles having the most associated TCRs and HLA-C alleles having the fewest. When HLA alleles, especially DR and DQ, strongly co-occurred, attributing TCR associations to individual alleles was difficult. It was suggested by the authors that the approach could potentially be generalized to other disease states and immunological phenotypes. A further reported finding was that TCR beta sequences accurately predicted the HLA-A and HLA-B alleles for most subjects in the first cohort. Presence/absence analyses assumed roughly uniform sequencing depth across donors, an assumption that may not hold. Seventeen rarely observed V segments, including chromosome 9 orphons, were excluded from the earlier analysis of approximately 600 of the donors because counts were too low. Because HLA typing was missing for some donors at each locus, association tests included only the typed subset. According to a later analysis, most CMV-associated TCR beta chains appeared to be HLA-restricted, and the HLA associations seemed to be driven largely by CMV exposure. An association between a missense DCLRE1C variant and V-gene and J-gene trimming of TCR beta chains was found in a later genetic analysis and replicated in an independent cohort. For the cohort, immune exposure information was limited to CMV serostatus.

The germline V end is reduced by 3 bases and the J end by 6 bases; junction bases left unmatched: 2. As encoded in the germline V gene, CDR1 is SGHVS while CDR2 is FNYEAQ. Spanning cysteine to phenylalanine, the CDR3 consists of 15 amino acids. Only the CDR3 part of the read is kept: 45 bases, read in frame from the first base. As regards this clone: The clone's antigen remains unknown.

The cohort comprised approximately 700 healthy bone marrow donors. At the time of sampling, every cohort member was nominally healthy, though immune exposures that went unrecorded were likely present. The donor was CMV seronegative and was included in the group of a few hundred seronegative cohort members. Each donor provided a peripheral blood sample, and peripheral blood mononuclear cells were used for TCR beta sequencing. Genomic DNA was extracted from the blood cell samples with the Qiagen DNeasy Blood Extraction Kit. Recombination connected TRBV7-6 to TRBJ2-1; 13 central nucleotides agree with TRBD2. The source of this sequence is a male donor in good health and CMV-seronegative. The sequenced sample was PBMCs. The CDR3 reads as follows: CASSLGTSGVNEQFF. The sequenced DNA: TGTGCCAGCAGCTTGGGGACTAGCGGGGTCAATGAGCAGTTCTTC.